This is a list of T cell receptor beta chains from one sample in a study of control samples from healthy donors and cancer patients. Assay: immunoSEQ multiplex PCR; the TCRdb copy retains only in-frame clones and omits some. The sample lists some 150,000 clones, around 93% seen once, with over 4% in the top ten. Material for sequencing was blood. The receptor source for this set is a woman aged 60 to 75 in good health. Both conserved end residues are part of each CDR3. The D gene is left open where the match is weak. Only some rows state a clone size, as once, few, many or a class for expanded clones.

d_gene: .; v_gene: TRBV15; abundance: .; j_gene: TRBJ2-3; CDR3aa: CATSRGDRGTDTQYF; CDR3nt: TGTGCCACCAGCAGAGGTGATAGGGGCACAGATACACAGTATTTT
d_gene: .; v_gene: TRBV19; abundance: .; j_gene: TRBJ1-2; CDR3aa: CASSIESVGYGYTF; CDR3nt: TGTGCCAGTAGTATTGAAAGCGTCGGCTATGGCTACACCTTC
d_gene: TRBD1; v_gene: TRBV4-3; abundance: .; j_gene: TRBJ2-4; CDR3aa: CASSPGDREDIQYF; CDR3nt: TGCGCCAGCAGCCCAGGGGACAGGGAAGACATTCAGTACTTC
d_gene: .; v_gene: TRBV7-2; abundance: .; j_gene: TRBJ1-1; CDR3aa: CASSFAGGNTEAFF; CDR3nt: TGTGCCAGCAGCTTCGCCGGGGGGAACACTGAAGCTTTCTTT
d_gene: .; v_gene: TRBV3-1/TRBV3-2; abundance: .; j_gene: TRBJ1-4; CDR3aa: CASSHSFATNEKLFF; CDR3nt: TGTGCCAGCAGCCATTCGTTTGCAACTAATGAAAAACTGTTTTTT
d_gene: .; v_gene: TRBV19; abundance: .; j_gene: TRBJ1-2; CDR3aa: CASSIFSSPYGYTF; CDR3nt: TGTGCCAGTAGTATTTTCAGTAGCCCCTATGGCTACACCTTC
d_gene: .; v_gene: TRBV7-8; abundance: .; j_gene: TRBJ1-1; CDR3aa: CASSLTYTGIEAFF; CDR3nt: TGTGCCAGCAGCTTAACCTATACAGGGATTGAAGCTTTCTTT
d_gene: TRBD1; v_gene: TRBV5-6; abundance: .; j_gene: TRBJ1-2; CDR3aa: CASSPTGRGYTF; CDR3nt: TGTGCCAGCAGCCCGACAGGGCGAGGCTACACCTTC
d_gene: .; v_gene: TRBV27; abundance: .; j_gene: TRBJ1-4; CDR3aa: CASSFWGAGTNEKLFF; CDR3nt: TGTGCCAGCAGTTTCTGGGGCGCGGGGACTAATGAAAAACTGTTTTTT
d_gene: TRBD1; v_gene: TRBV5-1; abundance: .; j_gene: TRBJ2-7; CDR3aa: CASSLMGQGYEQYF; CDR3nt: TGCGCCAGCAGCTTGATGGGACAGGGGTACGAGCAGTACTTC
d_gene: TRBD1; v_gene: TRBV30; abundance: .; j_gene: TRBJ1-4; CDR3aa: CAWTMDRSEKLFF; CDR3nt: TGTGCCTGGACAATGGACAGGAGTGAAAAACTGTTTTTT
d_gene: .; v_gene: TRBV7-9; abundance: .; j_gene: TRBJ1-6; CDR3aa: CASSLRGLGNSPLHF; CDR3nt: TGTGCCAGCAGCTTACGGGGGCTGGGTAATTCACCCCTCCACTTT
d_gene: TRBD1; v_gene: TRBV19; abundance: .; j_gene: TRBJ1-1; CDR3aa: CASSIGQGRFAEAFF; CDR3nt: TGTGCCAGTAGTATAGGACAGGGGAGATTCGCTGAAGCTTTCTTT
d_gene: .; v_gene: TRBV9; abundance: .; j_gene: TRBJ2-1; CDR3aa: CASSYRGSSYNEQFF; CDR3nt: TGTGCCAGCAGCTATCGGGGGAGCTCCTACAATGAGCAGTTCTTC
d_gene: .; v_gene: TRBV6-5; abundance: .; j_gene: TRBJ2-1; CDR3aa: CASGRPYNEQFF; CDR3nt: TGTGCCAGCGGGAGGCCCTACAATGAGCAGTTCTTC
d_gene: .; v_gene: TRBV4-2; abundance: .; j_gene: TRBJ2-3; CDR3aa: CASSALSTDTQYF; CDR3nt: TGTGCCAGCAGCGCCTTATCCACAGATACGCAGTATTTT
d_gene: TRBD2; v_gene: TRBV10-3; abundance: .; j_gene: TRBJ2-3; CDR3aa: CATKVSGGATDTQYF; CDR3nt: TGTGCCACCAAAGTTAGCGGGGGGGCCACAGATACGCAGTATTTT
d_gene: TRBD1; v_gene: TRBV11-2; abundance: .; j_gene: TRBJ1-1; CDR3aa: CASSHVYRGDTEAFF; CDR3nt: TGTGCCAGCAGCCACGTATACAGGGGGGACACTGAAGCTTTCTTT
d_gene: .; v_gene: TRBV4-1; abundance: .; j_gene: TRBJ1-1; CDR3aa: CASSQDEWNTEAFF; CDR3nt: TGCGCCAGCAGCCAAGACGAGTGGAACACTGAAGCTTTCTTT
d_gene: .; v_gene: TRBV6-2/TRBV6-3; abundance: .; j_gene: TRBJ2-1; CDR3aa: CASSYPRDWDNEQFF; CDR3nt: TGTGCCAGCAGTTATCCGAGGGATTGGGACAATGAGCAGTTCTTC
d_gene: TRBD2; v_gene: TRBV9; abundance: .; j_gene: TRBJ2-4; CDR3aa: CASSVGTSGGYENIQYF; CDR3nt: TGTGCCAGCAGCGTCGGGACTAGCGGGGGGTATGAAAACATTCAGTACTTC
d_gene: TRBD1; v_gene: TRBV7-3; abundance: .; j_gene: TRBJ2-3; CDR3aa: CASSLMGQGYTQYF; CDR3nt: TGTGCCAGCAGCTTAATGGGACAGGGTTATACGCAGTATTTT
d_gene: .; v_gene: TRBV15; abundance: .; j_gene: TRBJ1-5; CDR3aa: CATSRDWEQPQHF; CDR3nt: TGTGCCACCAGCAGAGATTGGGAACAGCCCCAGCATTTT
d_gene: .; v_gene: TRBV7-8; abundance: .; j_gene: TRBJ1-2; CDR3aa: CASSNRDTIGGYGYTF; CDR3nt: TGTGCCAGCAGCAACCGGGACACAATCGGGGGCTATGGCTACACCTTC
d_gene: TRBD2; v_gene: TRBV27; abundance: .; j_gene: TRBJ2-1; CDR3aa: CASNPRAGGVNEQFF; CDR3nt: TGTGCCAGCAATCCACGGGCGGGGGGTGTCAATGAGCAGTTCTTC
d_gene: .; v_gene: TRBV23-1; abundance: .; j_gene: TRBJ1-2; CDR3aa: CASSQSEVPNYGYTF; CDR3nt: TGCGCCAGCAGTCAATCAGAAGTACCTAACTATGGCTACACCTTC
d_gene: .; v_gene: TRBV19; abundance: .; j_gene: TRBJ1-1; CDR3aa: CASTNLGSNTEAFF; CDR3nt: TGTGCCAGTACTAACCTCGGGTCTAACACTGAAGCTTTCTTT
d_gene: TRBD2; v_gene: TRBV4-2; abundance: .; j_gene: TRBJ2-3; CDR3aa: CASSQGLAGDLTSTDTQYF; CDR3nt: TGTGCCAGCAGCCAAGGTCTAGCGGGGGACCTAACTAGCACAGATACGCAGTATTTT
d_gene: TRBD1; v_gene: TRBV7-2; abundance: .; j_gene: TRBJ1-1; CDR3aa: CASSLVSDRYTEAFF; CDR3nt: TGTGCCAGCAGCTTAGTGTCGGACAGGTACACTGAAGCTTTCTTT
d_gene: TRBD2; v_gene: TRBV27; abundance: once; j_gene: TRBJ2-3; CDR3aa: CASSFGTSGVITDTQYF; CDR3nt: TGTGCCAGCAGTTTTGGTACTAGCGGGGTAATAACAGATACGCAGTATTTT
d_gene: .; v_gene: TRBV7-2; abundance: once; j_gene: TRBJ1-2; CDR3aa: CASSPRTGPSLNYGYTF; CDR3nt: TGTGCCAGCAGCCCCCGGACGGGACCATCTTTAAACTATGGCTACACCTTC
d_gene: .; v_gene: TRBV3-1/TRBV3-2; abundance: .; j_gene: TRBJ2-7; CDR3aa: CASSQGGLGYEQYF; CDR3nt: TGTGCCAGCAGCCAAGGCGGTTTGGGTTACGAGCAGTACTTC
d_gene: TRBD2; v_gene: TRBV10-3; abundance: .; j_gene: TRBJ2-1; CDR3aa: CAISDTSGGSYNEQFF; CDR3nt: TGTGCCATCAGTGACACTAGCGGGGGCTCCTACAATGAGCAGTTCTTC
d_gene: .; v_gene: TRBV6-5; abundance: .; j_gene: TRBJ1-5; CDR3aa: CASSIRDYSNQPQHF; CDR3nt: TGTGCCAGCAGTATAAGGGATTATAGCAATCAGCCCCAGCATTTT
d_gene: .; v_gene: TRBV3-1/TRBV3-2; abundance: .; j_gene: TRBJ2-5; CDR3aa: CASSTGAGASETQYF; CDR3nt: TGTGCCAGCAGTACGGGGGCGGGGGCGTCAGAGACCCAGTACTTC
d_gene: TRBD1; v_gene: TRBV5-1; abundance: .; j_gene: TRBJ2-3; CDR3aa: CASSSLSGGAGTDTQYF; CDR3nt: TGCGCCAGCAGCTCACTGTCAGGGGGCGCTGGCACAGATACGCAGTATTTT
d_gene: .; v_gene: TRBV2; abundance: .; j_gene: TRBJ2-2; CDR3aa: CARNSVRGGTGELFF; CDR3nt: TGTGCCAGAAACTCAGTCAGGGGAGGCACCGGGGAGCTGTTTTTT
d_gene: TRBD1; v_gene: TRBV6-2/TRBV6-3; abundance: .; j_gene: TRBJ1-1; CDR3aa: CASSRQGNTEAFF; CDR3nt: TGTGCCAGCAGCCGACAGGGGAACACTGAAGCTTTCTTT
d_gene: TRBD2; v_gene: TRBV5-1; abundance: .; j_gene: TRBJ2-5; CDR3aa: CASSLTSGGPQETQYF; CDR3nt: TGCGCCAGCAGCTTGACTAGCGGGGGACCTCAAGAGACCCAGTACTTC
d_gene: TRBD1; v_gene: TRBV13; abundance: .; j_gene: TRBJ1-3; CDR3aa: CASSFGQVFSGNTIYF; CDR3nt: TGTGCCAGCAGCTTTGGACAGGTCTTCTCTGGAAACACCATATATTTT
d_gene: .; v_gene: TRBV7-2; abundance: once; j_gene: TRBJ1-4; CDR3aa: CASSSRTTTNEKLFF; CDR3nt: TGTGCCAGCAGCAGCCGGACAACAACTAATGAAAAACTGTTTTTT
d_gene: TRBD1; v_gene: TRBV2; abundance: large; j_gene: TRBJ1-2; CDR3aa: CASSEYQIGTGFDGYTF; CDR3nt: TGTGCCAGCAGTGAATACCAAATCGGGACAGGGTTTGATGGCTACACCTTC
d_gene: .; v_gene: TRBV7-9; abundance: .; j_gene: TRBJ1-2; CDR3aa: CASSQGRERNYGYTF; CDR3nt: TGTGCCAGCAGCCAAGGGAGGGAAAGGAACTATGGCTACACCTTC